This is a list of T cell receptor beta chains from one sample in a study of beta chain features in type 1 diabetes. The method was immunoSEQ multiplex PCR; TCRdb's version includes in-frame clones alone and lacks a portion of them. The table shows roughly 370,000 clones, with about 15% occurring only once. Sequenced: naive CD4+ T cells from blood. These receptors were obtained from a man in his thirties or forties in good health. Both conserved end residues are part of each CDR3. The D gene is left open where the match is weak. Where a row states a size, it is once, few, many or the class of an expanded clone; other rows omit it.

d_call: .
v_call: TRBV19
cdr3_length: 16
clone_size: .
j_call: TRBJ2-3
cdr3_aa: CASSHRSQARGGTQYF
cdr3_nt: TGTGCCAGTAGCCATAGGTCGCAGGCACGAGGGGGTACGCAGTATTTT

d_call: .
v_call: TRBV7-2
cdr3_length: 16
clone_size: .
j_call: TRBJ2-3
cdr3_aa: CASSRRRSPGPDTQYF
cdr3_nt: TGTGCCAGCAGCCGACGGCGGTCCCCCGGTCCCGATACGCAGTATTTT

d_call: TRBD2
v_call: TRBV4-1
cdr3_length: 15
clone_size: .
j_call: TRBJ2-1
cdr3_aa: CASSQDLAGLGEQFF
cdr3_nt: TGCGCCAGCAGCCAAGATCTAGCGGGACTAGGTGAGCAGTTCTTC

d_call: TRBD1
v_call: TRBV30
cdr3_length: 13
clone_size: .
j_call: TRBJ1-1
cdr3_aa: CAWSGQGNTEAFF
cdr3_nt: TGTGCCTGGAGTGGACAGGGGAACACTGAAGCTTTCTTT

d_call: .
v_call: TRBV6-5
cdr3_length: 13
clone_size: few
j_call: TRBJ2-2
cdr3_aa: CASRGSLLGELFF
cdr3_nt: TGTGCCAGCAGGGGTAGTTTACTAGGGGAGCTGTTTTTT

d_call: .
v_call: TRBV7-2
cdr3_length: 15
clone_size: .
j_call: TRBJ2-3
cdr3_aa: CASSPRGGSTDTQYF
cdr3_nt: TGTGCCAGCAGTCCAAGGGGGGGTAGCACAGATACGCAGTATTTT

d_call: .
v_call: TRBV14
cdr3_length: 15
clone_size: few
j_call: TRBJ2-1
cdr3_aa: CASSQWVQSYNEQFF
cdr3_nt: TGTGCCAGCAGCCAATGGGTACAATCCTACAATGAGCAGTTCTTC

d_call: .
v_call: TRBV4-2
cdr3_length: 15
clone_size: .
j_call: TRBJ2-6
cdr3_aa: CASSQEPSGANVLTF
cdr3_nt: TGTGCCAGCAGCCAAGAACCCTCTGGGGCCAACGTCCTGACTTTC

d_call: .
v_call: TRBV2
cdr3_length: 14
clone_size: .
j_call: TRBJ2-3
cdr3_aa: CASRRDGKRDTQYF
cdr3_nt: TGTGCCAGTCGCCGGGACGGTAAGAGGGATACGCAGTATTTT

d_call: .
v_call: TRBV10-3
cdr3_length: 13
clone_size: few
j_call: TRBJ2-1
cdr3_aa: CAITDGLNNEQFF
cdr3_nt: TGTGCCATCACCGACGGACTGAATAATGAGCAGTTCTTC

d_call: .
v_call: TRBV27
cdr3_length: 11
clone_size: .
j_call: TRBJ1-2
cdr3_aa: CASSSVYGYTF
cdr3_nt: TGTGCCAGCAGTTCAGTCTATGGCTACACCTTC

d_call: .
v_call: TRBV6-5
cdr3_length: 12
clone_size: few
j_call: TRBJ1-4
cdr3_aa: CASSRSVGKLFF
cdr3_nt: TGTGCCAGCAGTCGGAGTGTCGGAAAACTGTTTTTT

d_call: TRBD1
v_call: TRBV7-9
cdr3_length: 15
clone_size: .
j_call: TRBJ2-2
cdr3_aa: CASSPWTGNTGELFF
cdr3_nt: TGTGCCAGCAGCCCCTGGACAGGGAACACCGGGGAGCTGTTTTTT

d_call: TRBD1
v_call: TRBV29-1
cdr3_length: 14
clone_size: .
j_call: TRBJ2-2
cdr3_aa: CSVPGQGNTGELFF
cdr3_nt: TGCAGCGTACCGGGACAGGGGAACACCGGGGAGCTGTTTTTT

d_call: .
v_call: TRBV15
cdr3_length: 15
clone_size: .
j_call: TRBJ2-5
cdr3_aa: CATSRDWTEVETQYF
cdr3_nt: TGTGCCACCAGCAGAGATTGGACCGAGGTAGAGACCCAGTACTTC

d_call: .
v_call: TRBV30
cdr3_length: 14
clone_size: few
j_call: TRBJ2-3
cdr3_aa: CAWSRRLNTDTQYF
cdr3_nt: TGTGCCTGGAGCCGGAGGCTAAACACAGATACGCAGTATTTT

d_call: .
v_call: TRBV9
cdr3_length: 14
clone_size: .
j_call: TRBJ1-1
cdr3_aa: CASSASGLNTEAFF
cdr3_nt: TGTGCCAGCAGCGCCAGCGGCCTGAACACTGAAGCTTTCTTT

d_call: .
v_call: TRBV30
cdr3_length: 13
clone_size: .
j_call: TRBJ1-2
cdr3_aa: CAWNLRWNYGYTF
cdr3_nt: TGTGCCTGGAATCTGCGCTGGAACTATGGCTACACCTTC

d_call: .
v_call: TRBV6-5
cdr3_length: 13
clone_size: .
j_call: TRBJ2-5
cdr3_aa: CASSSGVGETQYF
cdr3_nt: TGTGCCAGCAGTTCAGGTGTTGGAGAGACCCAGTACTTC

d_call: TRBD2
v_call: TRBV4-1
cdr3_length: 16
clone_size: few
j_call: TRBJ2-1
cdr3_aa: CASSQDSSGNSNEQFF
cdr3_nt: TGCGCCAGCAGCCAAGATTCCAGCGGGAATTCAAATGAGCAGTTCTTC

d_call: .
v_call: TRBV25-1
cdr3_length: 10
clone_size: .
j_call: TRBJ2-3
cdr3_aa: CASSYVTQYF
cdr3_nt: TGTGCCAGCAGTTACGTGACGCAGTATTTT

d_call: .
v_call: TRBV28
cdr3_length: 16
clone_size: many
j_call: TRBJ2-3
cdr3_aa: CASSSPGFRGTDTQYF
cdr3_nt: TGTGCCAGCAGTTCCCCGGGATTCCGCGGCACAGATACGCAGTATTTT

d_call: .
v_call: TRBV4-3
cdr3_length: 17
clone_size: .
j_call: TRBJ2-1
cdr3_aa: CASSPLPQGGSYNEQFF
cdr3_nt: TGCGCCAGCAGCCCACTACCACAGGGGGGGTCCTACAATGAGCAGTTCTTC

d_call: .
v_call: TRBV18
cdr3_length: 15
clone_size: few
j_call: TRBJ2-7
cdr3_aa: CASSPRGDPLGEQYF
cdr3_nt: TGTGCCAGCTCACCAAGGGGGGACCCTCTGGGGGAGCAGTACTTC

d_call: TRBD1
v_call: TRBV7-9
cdr3_length: 18
clone_size: .
j_call: TRBJ1-6
cdr3_aa: CASSFESSTRDSNSPLHF
cdr3_nt: TGTGCCAGCAGCTTTGAAAGTTCCACCAGGGACAGTAATTCACCCCTCCACTTT

d_call: .
v_call: TRBV2
cdr3_length: 14
clone_size: few
j_call: TRBJ1-4
cdr3_aa: CASSRRSTREKLFF
cdr3_nt: TGTGCCAGCAGTCGTCGGTCCACGAGGGAAAAACTGTTTTTT

d_call: TRBD2
v_call: TRBV7-2
cdr3_length: 18
clone_size: few
j_call: TRBJ2-3
cdr3_aa: CASSFPSGEDYSTDTQYF
cdr3_nt: TGTGCCAGCAGCTTTCCTAGCGGGGAGGATTATAGCACAGATACGCAGTATTTT

d_call: .
v_call: TRBV2
cdr3_length: 15
clone_size: few
j_call: TRBJ2-6
cdr3_aa: CASSEQGNGANVLTF
cdr3_nt: TGTGCCAGCAGCGAACAGGGAAATGGGGCCAACGTCCTGACTTTC

d_call: .
v_call: TRBV5-1
cdr3_length: 14
clone_size: few
j_call: TRBJ2-3
cdr3_aa: CASSPMEGKYTQYF
cdr3_nt: TGCGCCAGCAGCCCAATGGAGGGCAAGTATACGCAGTATTTT

d_call: .
v_call: TRBV6-5
cdr3_length: 13
clone_size: .
j_call: TRBJ2-5
cdr3_aa: CASSADPGETQYF
cdr3_nt: TGTGCCAGCAGTGCGGACCCGGGAGAGACCCAGTACTTC

d_call: .
v_call: TRBV25-1
cdr3_length: 11
clone_size: few
j_call: TRBJ1-6
cdr3_aa: CASSGNSPLHF
cdr3_nt: TGTGCCAGCAGTGGGAATTCACCCCTCCACTTT

d_call: .
v_call: TRBV9
cdr3_length: 14
clone_size: .
j_call: TRBJ2-3
cdr3_aa: CASSVAPITDTQYF
cdr3_nt: TGTGCCAGCAGCGTAGCACCTATCACAGATACGCAGTATTTT

d_call: .
v_call: TRBV4-2
cdr3_length: 15
clone_size: few
j_call: TRBJ1-3
cdr3_aa: CASSQAAVSGNTIYF
cdr3_nt: TGTGCCAGCAGCCAAGCCGCAGTCTCTGGAAACACCATATATTTT

d_call: TRBD1
v_call: TRBV7-2
cdr3_length: 14
clone_size: few
j_call: TRBJ2-3
cdr3_aa: CASTRTGFADTQYF
cdr3_nt: TGTGCCAGCACCAGGACAGGGTTTGCAGATACGCAGTATTTT

d_call: TRBD1
v_call: TRBV7-2
cdr3_length: 16
clone_size: few
j_call: TRBJ2-7
cdr3_aa: CASSATGTGVPREQYF
cdr3_nt: TGTGCCAGCAGCGCTACCGGGACAGGGGTCCCCCGCGAGCAGTACTTC

d_call: TRBD1
v_call: TRBV4-1
cdr3_length: 15
clone_size: .
j_call: TRBJ1-4
cdr3_aa: CASSQDQGENEKLFF
cdr3_nt: TGCGCCAGCAGCCAAGATCAGGGGGAAAATGAAAAACTGTTTTTT

d_call: .
v_call: TRBV29-1
cdr3_length: 13
clone_size: .
j_call: TRBJ2-2
cdr3_aa: CSGIRSRNGELFF
cdr3_nt: TGCAGCGGGATCAGGTCCCGGAACGGGGAGCTGTTTTTT

d_call: .
v_call: TRBV4-3
cdr3_length: 13
clone_size: few
j_call: TRBJ1-5
cdr3_aa: CASSQARNQPQHF
cdr3_nt: TGCGCCAGCAGCCAAGCTAGGAATCAGCCCCAGCATTTT

d_call: TRBD1
v_call: TRBV29-1
cdr3_length: 13
clone_size: few
j_call: TRBJ1-5
cdr3_aa: CRVGDRGAQPQHF
cdr3_nt: TGCAGGGTTGGGGACAGGGGGGCTCAGCCCCAGCATTTT

d_call: .
v_call: TRBV14
cdr3_length: 16
clone_size: .
j_call: TRBJ2-1
cdr3_aa: CASSPQVGGGYNEQFF
cdr3_nt: TGTGCCAGCAGCCCCCAGGTCGGAGGGGGCTACAATGAGCAGTTCTTC

d_call: TRBD1
v_call: TRBV6-5
cdr3_length: 13
clone_size: .
j_call: TRBJ1-2
cdr3_aa: CASSQQGANGYTF
cdr3_nt: TGTGCCAGCAGTCAACAGGGGGCAAATGGCTACACCTTC

d_call: TRBD2
v_call: TRBV7-2
cdr3_length: 16
clone_size: .
j_call: TRBJ2-3
cdr3_aa: CASSRKTSAFPDTQYF
cdr3_nt: TGTGCCAGCAGCAGAAAGACTAGCGCTTTTCCAGATACGCAGTATTTT

d_call: TRBD1
v_call: TRBV6-5
cdr3_length: 15
clone_size: .
j_call: TRBJ1-6
cdr3_aa: CASSSTGTDGSPLHF
cdr3_nt: TGTGCCAGCAGTTCTACCGGGACAGATGGTTCACCCCTCCACTTT

d_call: TRBD1
v_call: TRBV7-9
cdr3_length: 14
clone_size: few
j_call: TRBJ2-1
cdr3_aa: CASSFRGTYNEQFF
cdr3_nt: TGTGCCAGCAGTTTCAGGGGGACCTACAATGAGCAGTTCTTC

d_call: .
v_call: TRBV5-4
cdr3_length: 14
clone_size: few
j_call: TRBJ1-1
cdr3_aa: CASSLSRVASEAFF
cdr3_nt: TGTGCCAGCAGCTTATCAAGGGTCGCTAGTGAAGCTTTCTTT

d_call: TRBD1
v_call: TRBV27
cdr3_length: 17
clone_size: .
j_call: TRBJ1-5
cdr3_aa: CASSSLTGAISNQPQHF
cdr3_nt: TGTGCCAGCAGTTCCCTCACAGGGGCGATTAGCAATCAGCCCCAGCATTTT

d_call: .
v_call: TRBV18
cdr3_length: 15
clone_size: .
j_call: TRBJ2-3
cdr3_aa: CASSYDKLFTDTQYF
cdr3_nt: TGTGCCAGCTCATACGACAAGCTATTCACAGATACGCAGTATTTT

d_call: TRBD2
v_call: TRBV29-1
cdr3_length: 15
clone_size: .
j_call: TRBJ2-2
cdr3_aa: CSVGTSGTGTGELFF
cdr3_nt: TGCAGCGTGGGGACTAGCGGCACCGGAACCGGGGAGCTGTTTTTT

d_call: .
v_call: TRBV7-2
cdr3_length: 17
clone_size: few
j_call: TRBJ1-2
cdr3_aa: CASSLAPGGGMDYGYTF
cdr3_nt: TGTGCCAGCAGCTTAGCCCCCGGCGGAGGGATGGACTATGGCTACACCTTC

d_call: .
v_call: TRBV7-2
cdr3_length: 17
clone_size: .
j_call: TRBJ2-3
cdr3_aa: CASSLAPLATSTDTQYF
cdr3_nt: TGTGCCAGCAGCTTAGCGCCTCTAGCAACTAGCACAGATACGCAGTATTTT

d_call: .
v_call: TRBV4-1
cdr3_length: 16
clone_size: .
j_call: TRBJ2-5
cdr3_aa: CASSQVVVSPQETQYF
cdr3_nt: TGCGCCAGCAGCCAGGTAGTCGTTTCGCCCCAAGAGACCCAGTACTTC

d_call: .
v_call: TRBV25-1
cdr3_length: 14
clone_size: .
j_call: TRBJ1-5
cdr3_aa: CASRETGLNQPQHF
cdr3_nt: TGTGCCAGCAGGGAAACAGGCCTCAATCAGCCCCAGCATTTT

d_call: .
v_call: TRBV7-6
cdr3_length: 13
clone_size: .
j_call: TRBJ1-1
cdr3_aa: CASSSRRNTEAFF
cdr3_nt: TGTGCCAGCAGCTCTAGACGGAACACTGAAGCTTTCTTT

d_call: .
v_call: TRBV11-2
cdr3_length: 16
clone_size: .
j_call: TRBJ2-7
cdr3_aa: CASSLLLAMRGSEQYF
cdr3_nt: TGTGCCAGCAGCTTACTCCTCGCCATGAGAGGGAGCGAGCAGTACTTC

d_call: .
v_call: TRBV5-4
cdr3_length: 13
clone_size: .
j_call: TRBJ2-5
cdr3_aa: CASSLVGRETQYF
cdr3_nt: TGTGCCAGCAGCTTGGTTGGACGCGAGACCCAGTACTTC

d_call: .
v_call: TRBV27
cdr3_length: 14
clone_size: .
j_call: TRBJ2-6
cdr3_aa: CASSFYSGANVLTF
cdr3_nt: TGTGCCAGCAGTTTCTACTCTGGGGCCAACGTCCTGACTTTC